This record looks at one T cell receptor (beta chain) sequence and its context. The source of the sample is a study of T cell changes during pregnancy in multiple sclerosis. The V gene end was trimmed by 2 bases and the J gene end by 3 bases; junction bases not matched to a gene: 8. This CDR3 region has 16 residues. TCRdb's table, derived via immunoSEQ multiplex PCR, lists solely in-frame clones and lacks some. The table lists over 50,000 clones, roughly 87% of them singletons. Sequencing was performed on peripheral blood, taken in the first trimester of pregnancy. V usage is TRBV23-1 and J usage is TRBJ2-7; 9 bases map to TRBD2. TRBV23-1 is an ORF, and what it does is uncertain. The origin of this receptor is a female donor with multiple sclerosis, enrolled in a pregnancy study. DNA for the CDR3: TGCGCCAGCAGTCAAGCTGAAAGTAGCGGGAGCTACGAGCAGTACTTC. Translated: CASSQAESSGSYEQYF.